The 5 T cell receptor beta chains below were found in one sample sequenced in a study of shared clonotypes between healthy human individuals. Assay: immunoSEQ multiplex PCR; the TCRdb copy retains only in-frame clones and omits some. The repertoire holds 450,000 to 700,000 clones, with around 95% as singletons. Terminally differentiated effector memory CD45RA+ cells were excluded by CCR7 positive selection of CD45RO-negative cells. Specimen: naive CD8+ T cells sorted from blood. The origin of the receptors is a woman under 40 in good health.

The rearrangement uses TRBV4-1 and TRBJ2-7; 12 positions match TRBD2. V was clipped by 4 bases and J by 5 bases; unmatched bases: 9. Per the germline V gene, CDR1 is MGHRA and CDR2 is YSYEKL. CDR3 length equals 16 residues. The CDR3 loop is CASSPERTSGNHEQYF. The CDR3 DNA follows: TGCGCCAGCAGCCCCGAGAGGACTAGCGGGAACCACGAGCAGTACTTC.

This chain links TRBV9 with TRBJ2-1; possibly TRBD1 for D (5 bases). V lost 4 bases and J lost 5, with 16 bases in between. The germline V gene encodes CDR1 SGDLS and CDR2 YYNGEE. CDR3 length equals 15 residues. Here the CDR3 reads CASSFRRDPNNEQFF. The CDR3 DNA reads TGTGCCAGCAGCTTCCGCAGGGATCCCAACAATGAGCAGTTCTTC. Together with reference TRBV9 and TRBJ2-1, the CDR3 gives the full variable domain: DSGVTQTPKHLITATGQRVTLRCSPRSGDLSVYWYQQSLDQGLQFLIQYYNGEERAKGNILERFSAQQFPDLHSELNLSSLELGDSALYFCASSFRRDPNNEQFFGPGTRLTVL.

This clone was seen a single time. The chain has TRBV6-1 and TRBJ2-7; D gene unclear. Trimming took 4 bases from V and 0 from J, leaving 1 base between them. The V gene's germline CDR1 is MNHNS and CDR2 SASEGT. This CDR3 region has 11 residues. Here the CDR3 reads CASSVSYEQYF. The CDR3 region has the DNA TGTGCCAGCAGTGTCTCCTACGAGCAGTACTTC.

This clone occurred once. This chain uses TRBV7-9 with TRBJ2-7; D is uncertain. Germline V gene lookup returns CDR1 SEHNR and CDR2 FQNEAQ (reference sequence). Trimming pared 2 bases from V and 5 bases from J, leaving 7 bases between. CDR3 length: 12 amino acids. The CDR3 region has the DNA TGTGCCAGCAGCTTAAGTGACCACGAGCAGTACTTC. This sequence encodes CASSLSDHEQYF.

V is TRBV7-6 and J is TRBJ2-7; TRBD2 aligns across 7 bases. The CDR3 is 15 residues long. The germline V gene has CDR1 SGHVS and CDR2 FNYEAQ. After removal of 5 bases from V and 1 base from J, the junction contained 8 bases not matched to a gene. The CDR3 coding sequence is TGTGCCAGCAGCCCCGGGAGGCACCTGTCCTACGAGCAGTACTTC. As protein: CASSPGRHLSYEQYF.